The T cell receptor (beta chain) under discussion was sequenced for a study of CD8 T cells in Susac syndrome. With random hexamers, 0.5 to 1 ug RNA was reverse transcribed. Amplification of TCR beta CDR3 spanned 54 Vbeta and 13 Jbeta via immunoSEQ multiplex PCR. MiXCR, run by TCRdb on the immunoSEQ multiplex PCR reads, gives a single entry per CDR3 protein. The top ten clones hold around 0.2% of a sample with approximately 300,000 distinct CDR3 sequences, 75% to 85% of them seen once. The patients who served as multiple sclerosis controls were treatment-naive and had stable or active relapsing-remitting disease that fulfilled the revised McDonald criteria. Negative isolation yielded CD8+ and CD4+ T cells; FACS enriched TEMRA cells. The CDR3 contains 14 residues. V gave up 3 bases and J gave up 3 bases, with 12 bases separating them. Germline assignment: CDR1 MDHEN and CDR2 SYDVKM.

The sequence was obtained from a human donor with multiple sclerosis. The chain recombines TRBV28 with TRBJ2-7, with D uncertain. Source material: CD8+ T cells from PBMCs. The CDR3 coding sequence is TGTGCCAGCAGTTTCATGGTTAGGGACTACGAGCAGTACTTC. It encodes CASSFMVRDYEQYF.